These T cell receptor beta chains were read from a single sample in a study of OX40 agonist ivuxolimab in advanced cancers. This table comes from immunoSEQ multiplex PCR, and its TCRdb copy is limited to in-frame clones, with some not included. Here the sample spans tens of thousands of clones, roughly 90% being singletons. The sample consisted of CD4+ or CD8+ T cells sorted from blood, taken in a trial of the OX40 agonist ivuxolimab. Receptors were obtained from an adult with an advanced solid tumor such as melanoma, head and neck, liver or kidney cancer. Each CDR3 is given with its conserved first and last residue. The D gene is left open where the match is weak. Only some rows state a clone size, as once, few, many or a class for expanded clones.

V gene: TRBV7-9
D gene: TRBD1
clone size: .
J gene: TRBJ2-7
CDR3 DNA: TGTGCCAGCAGCCCGGACGGACAGGGGGGCGAGCAGTACTTC
CDR3 protein: CASSPDGQGGEQYF

V gene: TRBV4-2
D gene: .
clone size: .
J gene: TRBJ2-2
CDR3 DNA: TGTGCCAGCAGCCACCCCACCGGGGAGCTGTTTTTT
CDR3 protein: CASSHPTGELFF

V gene: TRBV30
D gene: .
clone size: .
J gene: TRBJ2-1
CDR3 DNA: TGTGCCTGGGGACCCCACGGGGATGAGCAGTTCTTC
CDR3 protein: CAWGPHGDEQFF

V gene: TRBV4-1
D gene: TRBD1
clone size: .
J gene: TRBJ1-1
CDR3 DNA: TGCGCCAGCAGCCAAGATCCTCGGGACAGGGGGCGCCGGGACACTGAAGCTTTCTTT
CDR3 protein: CASSQDPRDRGRRDTEAFF

V gene: TRBV6-6
D gene: .
clone size: .
J gene: TRBJ1-6
CDR3 DNA: TGTGCCAGCAGAGGGCCTTCAGCACCGTATAATTCACCCCTCCACTTT
CDR3 protein: CASRGPSAPYNSPLHF

V gene: TRBV10-3
D gene: .
clone size: .
J gene: TRBJ1-5
CDR3 DNA: TGTGCCATCAGTGAGGCGCCTCAGCCCCAGCATTTT
CDR3 protein: CAISEAPQPQHF

V gene: TRBV11-3
D gene: TRBD1
clone size: once
J gene: TRBJ2-1
CDR3 DNA: TGTGCCAGCAGCTTAGGTGTAGGGGGCGCGTCCTACAATGAGCAGTTCTTC
CDR3 protein: CASSLGVGGASYNEQFF

V gene: TRBV2
D gene: TRBD2
clone size: .
J gene: TRBJ2-5
CDR3 DNA: TGTGCCAGCATCAAAGGGGCTAGCGGGGAGGGGGAGACCCAGTACTTC
CDR3 protein: CASIKGASGEGETQYF

V gene: TRBV10-2
D gene: .
clone size: .
J gene: TRBJ2-1
CDR3 DNA: TGCGCCAGCAGTTCGACAGTCATCGACAATGAGCAGTTCTTC
CDR3 protein: CASSSTVIDNEQFF

V gene: TRBV9
D gene: TRBD2
clone size: .
J gene: TRBJ2-3
CDR3 DNA: TGTGCCAGCAGCCCCTCCGCTAGCGGATTCACAGATACGCAGTATTTT
CDR3 protein: CASSPSASGFTDTQYF

V gene: TRBV6-5
D gene: TRBD2
clone size: few
J gene: TRBJ2-3
CDR3 DNA: TGTGCCACCGCAAGTGGGGCGGGAGATTCAGATACGCAGTATTTT
CDR3 protein: CATASGAGDSDTQYF

V gene: TRBV2
D gene: .
clone size: .
J gene: TRBJ2-7
CDR3 DNA: .
CDR3 protein: CASSFGPGFSSYEQYF

V gene: TRBV19
D gene: .
clone size: .
J gene: TRBJ2-7
CDR3 DNA: TGTGCCAGTAGAGGGACCCCCTACGAGCAGTACTTC
CDR3 protein: CASRGTPYEQYF

V gene: TRBV7-3
D gene: TRBD2
clone size: .
J gene: TRBJ2-7
CDR3 DNA: TGTGCCAGCAGCTTGGGTAGCGGGAGATCCGACGAGCAGTACTTC
CDR3 protein: CASSLGSGRSDEQYF

V gene: TRBV19
D gene: .
clone size: .
J gene: TRBJ2-2
CDR3 DNA: TGTGCCAGTAGTATAATAGTCTGGACCGGGGAGCTGTTTTTT
CDR3 protein: CASSIIVWTGELFF

V gene: TRBV6-4
D gene: .
clone size: .
J gene: TRBJ2-3
CDR3 DNA: TGTGCCAGCAGTAAAAGCGGGCTCAGCACAGATACGCAGTATTTT
CDR3 protein: CASSKSGLSTDTQYF

V gene: TRBV19
D gene: TRBD1
clone size: few
J gene: TRBJ1-1
CDR3 DNA: TGTGCCAGTAGGGCCGACAGGGGGCGGAACACTGAAGCTTTCTTT
CDR3 protein: CASRADRGRNTEAFF

V gene: TRBV10-3
D gene: TRBD2
clone size: .
J gene: TRBJ2-7
CDR3 DNA: TGTGCCATCAGTAGCGGGAGAGGCCTCCACGAGCAGTACTTC
CDR3 protein: CAISSGRGLHEQYF

V gene: TRBV2
D gene: .
clone size: .
J gene: TRBJ1-2
CDR3 DNA: TGTGCCTGCCAGAGGACAGCGCAAAATGGCTACACCTTC
CDR3 protein: CACQRTAQNGYTF

V gene: TRBV6-5
D gene: .
clone size: .
J gene: TRBJ1-5
CDR3 DNA: TGTGCCAGCAGTCCCGCGACGGGTAGTTCTCAGCCCCAGCATTTT
CDR3 protein: CASSPATGSSQPQHF

V gene: TRBV19
D gene: .
clone size: .
J gene: TRBJ2-3
CDR3 DNA: TGTGCCAGTAGTATTTCGTGGGACACTAGCACAGATACGCAGTATTTT
CDR3 protein: CASSISWDTSTDTQYF

V gene: TRBV5-6
D gene: .
clone size: .
J gene: TRBJ2-5
CDR3 DNA: TGTGCCAGCAGCTTGGTGGCAACTCAAGAGACCCAGTACTTC
CDR3 protein: CASSLVATQETQYF

V gene: TRBV27
D gene: TRBD1
clone size: few
J gene: TRBJ1-5
CDR3 DNA: TGTGCCAGCAGTTACAGGGGTCATCAGCCCCAGCATTTT
CDR3 protein: CASSYRGHQPQHF

V gene: TRBV12-2
D gene: .
clone size: .
J gene: TRBJ2-7
CDR3 DNA: TGTGCAAGTCGCCACCATGGGGGCGGAGGGACTAGTATTAACTACGAGCAGTACTTC
CDR3 protein: CASRHHGGGGTSINYEQYF

V gene: TRBV7-2
D gene: TRBD2
clone size: .
J gene: TRBJ2-1
CDR3 DNA: TGTGCCAGCAGCCCCTGGACTAGCGGGACCTACAATGAGCAGTTCTTC
CDR3 protein: CASSPWTSGTYNEQFF